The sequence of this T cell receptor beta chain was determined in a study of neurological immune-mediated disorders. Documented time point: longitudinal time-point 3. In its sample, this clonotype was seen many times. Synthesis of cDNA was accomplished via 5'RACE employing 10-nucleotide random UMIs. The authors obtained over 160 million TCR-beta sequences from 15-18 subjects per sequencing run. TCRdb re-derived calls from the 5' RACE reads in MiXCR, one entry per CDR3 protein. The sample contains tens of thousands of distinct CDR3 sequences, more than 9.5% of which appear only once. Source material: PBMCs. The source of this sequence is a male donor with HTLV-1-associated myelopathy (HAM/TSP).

The DNA for the CDR3 is TGTGCCAGCAGCTTAAATACAGGGGTGGGAGAGCAGTACTTC. It is translated as CASSLNTGVGEQYF. The gene calls are TRBV11-2 and TRBJ2-7; TRBD1 matches at 7 bases. CDR1 is SGHAT and CDR2 is FQNNGV in the germline V gene. The CDR3 loop spans 14 amino acids. The V gene end was trimmed by 2 bases and the J gene end by 7 bases; junction bases not matched to a gene: 8. Full variable domain (rest looked up from reference TRBV11-2 and TRBJ2-7): EAGVAQSPRYKIIEKRQSVAFWCNPISGHATLYWYQQILGQGPKLLIQFQNNGVVDDSQLPKDRFSAERLKGVDSTLKIQPAKLEDSAVYLCASSLNTGVGEQYFGPGTRLTVT.